This T cell receptor (beta chain) was profiled in a study of CXCR3-negative and CXCR3-positive naive CD8 T cells. Study-level results: Because surface CD5 did not distinguish the naive subsets, TCR strength was inferred from TRB CDR3 properties.

Comment on this clonotype: Its antigen remains unknown.

The CDR3 has 12 amino acids. The germline gives CDR1 MNHEY, CDR2 SVGEGT. The TRB cDNA libraries were prepared by 5' RACE with UMI labels. TCRdb reprocessed the 5' RACE reads, with one entry per CDR3 protein and no DNA. This table holds more than 65,000 distinct CDR3 sequences. The sequence was collected from a human donor in good health. Some clones in this sample may be carry-over from other donors' samples. Sequenced: naive CXCR3- CD8+ T cells from blood. Subset denoted: CD45RO-CCR7+CD27+CD95- naive CD8+ T cells lacking CXCR3 (TNR3-). The chain has TRBV6-2 or TRBV6-3 and TRBJ2-7. CDR3 protein: CASSYGDSEQYF.